Reported below is one T cell receptor (beta chain). This clone was found once. The clone's antigen remains unknown. It has no much larger one-base neighbor in the sample; base qualities were not kept. The cohort was made up of approximately 670 healthy bone marrow donors. Cohort members were all nominally healthy when sampled, although unrecorded immune exposures were likely present. The donor tested CMV seronegative and was one of the 352 seronegative cohort members. A peripheral blood sample was collected from each donor, and TCR beta sequencing was performed on peripheral blood mononuclear cells. Genomic DNA was extracted from the blood cell samples with the Qiagen DNeasy Blood Extraction Kit. Library preparation employed the immunoSEQ multiplex PCR assay. For the multiplex PCR, a mixture combining 60 forward primers for TCR Vbeta segments and 13 reverse primers for TCR Jbeta segments was used. The CDR3 region of rearranged TCR beta genes was amplified from genomic DNA by a multiplex PCR assay. Amplified TCR beta libraries were sequenced as 87-base-pair reads on the Illumina HiSeq System. The authors' pipeline ran thus. In a later analysis, 70 million to 95 million unique TCR beta chains were counted across the 690 or so repertoires, and about 9.9 million of these chains were shared by at least two donors. Raw reads were error-corrected and collapsed into unique sequences with a nearest-neighbor algorithm that merged closely related sequences to remove PCR and sequencing errors. Alignment of CDR3 sequences to IMGT reference sequences was used to assign V, D and J gene segments. For a sequence to be retained, a match of at least six nucleotides was required to both a V gene segment and a J gene segment. Rearrangements were called productive when the CDR3 lacked stop codons and stayed in frame with V and J; all others were non-productive. CDR3 was defined by IMGT convention, running from the second conserved V-encoded cysteine to the conserved J-encoded phenylalanine. The earlier analysis of some 580 of the donors excluded any sequence lacking an unambiguous match to a single V gene segment. An earlier analysis of fewer than 650 of the donors classified V segments as functional when productive rearrangements were above 56.7% and as segregating when the standard deviation between donors was above 5%. A statistical classification framework was developed to diagnose cytomegalovirus status using the catalog of TCR beta chain sequences. A later analysis assigned V and J genes by comparing TCR nucleotide sequences with IMGT/GENE-DB human TR gene sequences. In a later analysis, CDR3 sequences and most-parsimonious VDJ recombination scenarios were assigned using the TCRdist pipeline. In a later analysis, each TCR beta chain was defined by its CDR3 amino acid sequence together with its V-gene family, and reads without a unique V-gene family were excluded. As a way to deal with suspected cross-contamination and a sequencing artifact, a later analysis dropped 592 nucleotide sequences that were highly shared and had low generation probability. A later analysis calculated a clonal expansion index for each public chain from normalized within-repertoire ranks of inferred template counts. A later analysis computed generation probabilities with a VDJ recombination model fitted to out-of-frame rearrangements, and checked the results against IGoR. Hypergeometric tests were used in a later analysis to score TCR-TCR, TCR-HLA and TCR-CMV co-occurrence, with a repertoire-size bias correction applied to the TCR pairs. To estimate false discovery rates, a later analysis permuted the HLA or CMV assignments 20 times. In a later analysis, co-occurring TCRs were grouped using DBSCAN, and TCRdist sequence similarity was added for clustering within HLA-allele-positive subsets. For co-occurrence clustering, repertoires with fewer than 30,000 or more than 120,000 public chains were excluded, along with roughly five repertoires with anomalous nucleotide sharing. The source is immuneACCESS, and TCRdb retained only in-frame sequences with V and J called. Part of the clones is not carried over; for the studies checked, unresolved V genes explain less than half of this, and the remainder is unexplained. V, J and clone size are taken as reported in that table, and D and trimming were inferred from the DNA itself. This sample lists about 140,000 clones; around 84% were detected once. The ten largest clones add up to around 2.5% of the sample.

These data are taken from a study of cytomegalovirus exposure and HLA in healthy donors (dated by TCRdb to about 2017). Describing the broader study: An earlier analysis of roughly 500 of the donors reported approximately 280 Gb of sequence data and roughly 120 million unique TCR beta sequences obtained from about 179 million T cells. Roughly 300 gigabases of sequencing data and some 85 million unique TCR sequences were included in an early release covering around 650 HLA-typed donors. Among the roughly 370 genotyped donors, under 90% belonged to the genetic ancestry cluster associated with self-reported Caucasian donors. The study aimed to test whether cataloging public T cell receptors could reveal signatures of past pathogen exposure. Using immunosequencing, the study profiled T cell repertoires from 500 to 800 subjects and related those repertoires to cytomegalovirus serostatus. Besides the first cohort of more than 650 subjects, a separate validation cohort made up of some 110 different subjects was used. To predict cytomegalovirus infection status, the study brought together high-throughput TCR immunosequencing, statistical association of individual TCRs with disease status, and machine learning. A later analysis re-analyzed previously published TCR beta repertoires from 666 donors and added high-resolution HLA genotyping to study TCR occurrence patterns. Rather than using new phenotypic data, the later analysis identified candidate immune exposures from TCR beta sequences and from how often those sequences occurred across donors. An earlier analysis of several hundred of the donors used high-throughput TCR beta sequencing to judge whether each TCR beta V gene segment behaved as functional or pseudogenic. Donor age, sex, ethnicity and CMV serostatus were compiled alongside the repertoire data. A later genetic analysis took genome-wide SNP genotypes for about three fifths of the roughly 670 donors and used that subset as a discovery cohort. All discovery cohort repertoires had been generated on a single sequencing platform. HLA typing covered class I and class II loci at four-digit resolution. Typing coverage varied by locus: roughly 629-640 donors for A, B, C, DRB1 and DQB1; around 560 for DQA1; approximately 570 for DPA1; 450 to 480 for DPB1. Because of strong linkage in the cohort, 5 or 6 DR-DQ haplotypes were treated as single units for association and clustering. Among about 400 genotyped donors of the cohort, an average of roughly 230,000 unique TCR beta nucleotide sequences was sequenced per donor, of which about 19% were non-productive. Overall results and qualifications from the work: The sequencing pipeline was judged likely to have produced a cluster of highly shared sequence variants as a technical artifact. Cytomegalovirus status was reported to be diagnosed by the classifier with high specificity and sensitivity in both the original and validation cohorts. In a later genetic analysis, fewer N-insertions in productive TCRs were reported among donors in an Asian-associated ancestry cluster than the roughly 700-donor mean. Presence/absence analyses assumed roughly uniform sequencing depth across donors, an assumption that may not hold. The earlier analysis of almost 600 of the donors excluded fewer than 20 rarely observed V segments, including chromosome 9 orphons, because counts were too low. In a later analysis, some 18,000 TCR beta sequences were associated with specific HLA alleles at a false discovery rate of 0.05. Several of the top co-occurrence clusters appeared to be linked to parvovirus B19, influenza, CMV and Epstein-Barr virus, according to a later analysis. According to a later analysis, TCR association rates differed among HLA loci, with DRB1 alleles showing the most associated TCRs and HLA-C alleles showing the fewest. The study gave a list of 150 to 200 TCR beta chains associated with cytomegalovirus. In this cohort, only TCR beta chains were sequenced, and detectable features were limited by the absence of alpha or paired-chain data. In a later analysis, HLA-associated TCR beta chains showed more clonal expansion and lower generation probabilities than non-associated chains that were equally common. When HLA alleles, especially DR and DQ, strongly co-occurred, TCR associations were difficult to assign to individual alleles. The only immune exposure information available for the cohort was CMV serostatus. Broadly in line with IMGT annotations, most TCR beta V segments showed up in productive rearrangements about 87% or about 30% of the time in an earlier analysis of around 600 of the donors. Across donors, most TCR sequences were observed very rarely, whereas some public TCRs were present in many individuals. The 87-base-pair reads could not distinguish some IMGT-functional V segments, including TRBV6-2 and TRBV6-3, so those segments were excluded. In a later genetic analysis, a missense DCLRE1C variant was associated with V-gene and J-gene trimming of TCR beta chains, and the association was replicated in an independent cohort. Because some donors lacked HLA typing at each locus, the association tests relied only on the typed subset. A later analysis found that most CMV-associated TCR beta chains appeared HLA-restricted, with HLA associations seemingly driven largely by CMV exposure. In vitro tests confirmed that a few of the cytomegalovirus-associated TCR beta chains recognize cytomegalovirus antigens. Correlated functional status among segregating V segments might reflect linkage disequilibrium, but an unknown experimental factor could not be ruled out. According to the authors, the approach could potentially be generalized to other disease states and immunological phenotypes. A further reported finding was that TCR beta sequences accurately predicted the HLA-A and HLA-B alleles for most subjects in the first cohort.

The germline V gene (reference sequence) specifies GTSNPN as CDR1 and SVGIG as CDR2. Trimming removed 3 bases from V and 4 bases from J, leaving 16 bases between the germline ends. The CDR3 sequence holds 16 residues, the cysteine and phenylalanine included. CDR3 DNA is the only sequence kept; it has 48 bases, read in frame from the first base. The sequence links TRBV30 to TRBJ2-6; TRBD2 is a possible D gene, resting on 7 matching bases. This clonotype was obtained from a man over 45 in good health and CMV-seronegative. Sequenced input: PBMCs. The base sequence is TGTGCCTGGAGCCGCATCGGGGGGCAGGGGGCCAACGTCCTGACTTTC. Translated, this gives CAWSRIGGQGANVLTF. When the CDR3 is completed using the reference TRBV30 and TRBJ2-6 genes on either side, the full variable domain is SQTIHQWPATLVQPVGSPLSLECTVEGTSNPNLYWYRQAAGRGLQLLFYSVGIGQISSEVPQNLSASRPQDRQFILSSKKLLLSDSGFYLCAWSRIGGQGANVLTFGAGSRLTVL.